This is a list of T cell receptor beta chains from one sample in a study of blood T cells in healthy people across ages. One entry per CDR3 protein results from TCRdb running MiXCR on the 5' RACE reads. There are roughly 2 million distinct CDR3 sequences in the sample; around 50% occur only once, and around 2.1% lies in the top ten. Input material: blood. The receptors originated from a woman in her forties in good health. Each CDR3 is given without its conserved first and last residue.

V,J,CDR3
TRBV7-2,TRBJ1-2,ASSIRDRRDYGYT
TRBV28,TRBJ2-1,ASSHSGARDEQF
TRBV20-1,TRBJ2-5,SANRDRGQETQY
TRBV6-2/TRBV6-3,NA,ASSDQGRNSYEQY
TRBV20-1,TRBJ1-6,SASDGSSYNSPLH
TRBV6-5,TRBJ2-7,ASSYLGTGALNEQY
TRBV5-5,TRBJ2-1,ASSSGQGESNEQF
TRBV20-1,TRBJ2-7,SASSPRTYEQY
TRBV9,TRBJ2-7,ASSPREWTLTYEQY
TRBV27,TRBJ1-2,ASSSPEPGAAFNYGYT
TRBV6-7,TRBJ2-7,ASERQGRMVY
TRBV10-3,TRBJ2-4,AISESGGGNIQY
TRBV12-3/TRBV12-4,TRBJ2-7,ASSRAGGRYEQY
TRBV4-3,TRBJ2-3,ASSQDGYTQY
TRBV3-1,TRBJ1-6,ASSPSRVSPLH
TRBV29-1,TRBJ2-3,SAPAGTGWEDTQY
TRBV28,TRBJ2-7,ASSLLTHQDSVSYEQY
TRBV7-2,TRBJ2-4,ASSPSTHQGTQY
TRBV12-3/TRBV12-4,TRBJ2-7,ASSFSPLGGQASYEQY
TRBV28,TRBJ2-1,ASSVLGPGEQF
TRBV6-2/TRBV6-3,TRBJ1-2,ASSTQGRGYT
TRBV28,TRBJ2-5,ASSVEGYTEQY
TRBV7-3,TRBJ1-1,ASSSQGRGYTEAF
TRBV4-1,TRBJ2-7,ASSQDRWGYEQY
TRBV20-1,TRBJ2-4,SALLYEEQY
TRBV4-3,TRBJ2-7,ASSQSGGSREQY
TRBV7-9,TRBJ2-1,ASSPTGTVYNEQF
TRBV27,TRBJ2-3,ASSLAGGPNTQY
TRBV7-2,TRBJ2-5,ASSPRVFNEQY
TRBV11-1,TRBJ2-5,ASSSDRRLGETQY
TRBV28,TRBJ2-5,ASRGQDPQETQY
TRBV7-7,TRBJ2-5,ASSLSGTGEETQY
TRBV27,TRBJ2-7,ASSFSGGTLLFEQY
TRBV3-1,TRBJ1-5,ASSQGVGDNQPQH
TRBV7-2,TRBJ2-3,ASSLRGRIAGNTDTQY
TRBV7-9,TRBJ2-5,ASSLRGTEGTQY
TRBV25-1,TRBJ1-6,ASSEGGQGTSPLH
TRBV4-3,TRBJ2-7,ASSQYLAGDFLYNEQY
TRBV28,TRBJ2-7,ASRPSGGSPYEQY
TRBV12-3/TRBV12-4,TRBJ2-5,ASRTSSETQY
TRBV15,NA,ATSRVFRNEQY
TRBV18,NA,ASSPPSNYEQY
TRBV12-3/TRBV12-4,TRBJ2-3,ASRSRGAAGVTDTQY
TRBV11-1,TRBJ1-4,ASSLSGPTATNEKLF
TRBV7-2,TRBJ2-3,ASSLRRGTTQY
TRBV20-1,TRBJ2-1,SAISSYNEQF
TRBV7-8,TRBJ2-1,ASSFSLGEYEQF
TRBV7-2,TRBJ2-5,ASSSAGQQETQY
TRBV7-2,TRBJ2-1,ASSLNKAYNEQF
TRBV7-8,TRBJ2-3,ASSQISNRGNTQY
TRBV6-6,TRBJ2-3,ASSQNPVLSTDTQY
TRBV7-2,TRBJ1-1,ASSLRQGPTEAF
TRBV14,TRBJ2-3,ASSLMTGLIDTQY
TRBV6-6,TRBJ2-6,ASSARQASSGANVLT
TRBV7-2,TRBJ2-2,ASSARGTGVRTGELF
TRBV7-6,TRBJ2-3,ASSHERGPQY
TRBV6-5,TRBJ1-2,ASSYSSVSTGAWDNYGYT